The 8 T cell receptor beta chains reported below all come from one sample, sequenced in a study of blood T cell repertoires in COVID-19. Profiled with immunoSEQ multiplex PCR; TCRdb holds only in-frame clones, not every one. This sample has a few hundred thousand clones, with around 82% found just once. The sample comprised peripheral blood. The receptor set was obtained from a human donor with COVID-19, enrolled during active disease. The donor label of this sample is uncertain.

This clone was recorded only once. The CDR3 is CASSSQASSYEQYF. Here the CDR3 DNA reads TGTGCCAGTAGTAGTCAGGCCAGCTCCTACGAGCAGTACTTC. The chain is built from TRBV19 and TRBJ2-7; D call uncertain. The germline gives CDR1 LNHDA, CDR2 SQIVND (reference sequence). The CDR3 contains 14 residues. Trimming shortened V by 4 bases and J by 0 bases, and 10 bases separated the two germline ends. Complete variable domain (other parts from reference TRBV19 and TRBJ2-7): DGGITQSPKYLFRKEGQNVTLSCEQNLNHDAMYWYRQDPGQGLRLIYYSQIVNDFQKGDIAEGYSVSREKKESFPLTVTSAQKNPTAFYLCASSSQASSYEQYFGPGTRLTVT.

This clone was detected only once. The chain has TRBV24-1 and TRBJ2-2, with 7 bases aligning to TRBD1. V lost 3 bases, J lost 2 bases, and 5 bases stayed unmatched. Germline V gene data show CDR1 as KGHDR and CDR2 as SFDVKD. The CDR3 has 16 residues. CDR3 residues: CATSDPTGQNTGELFF. DNA for the CDR3: TGTGCCACCAGTGATCCGACAGGGCAAAACACCGGGGAGCTGTTTTTT.

The chain joins TRBV11-2 to TRBJ1-3; D is perhaps TRBD1 (6 bases). Trimming removed 5 bases from V and 0 bases from J, with 11 bases in between. The CDR3 is made up of 15 amino acids. Germline V gene sequence: CDR1 SGHAT, CDR2 FQNNGV. DNA for the CDR3: TGTGCCAGCAGCAGAGGGGGAAACTCTGGAAACACCATATATTTT. Translating gives CASSRGGNSGNTIYF.

The V call is TRBV10-2, the J call TRBJ2-1; TRBD2 matches at 10 bases. Germline assignment: CDR1 WSHSY and CDR2 SAAADI. V was pared by 5 bases and J by 1 base, with 11 bases of the junction left unmatched. The CDR3 consists of 18 residues. The CDR3 region is CASSSRGSGRGSYNEQFF. The CDR3 DNA is TGCGCCAGCAGTTCTCGGGGCAGCGGGAGGGGGTCCTACAATGAGCAGTTCTTC.

V is TRBV19 and J is TRBJ1-5, with D possibly being TRBD1 (6 bases). Per the germline V gene, CDR1 is LNHDA and CDR2 is SQIVND (reference sequence). The CDR3 runs to 15 residues. Deletions cut 5 bases from V and 4 bases from J, with 15 bases between. This chain's CDR3 is CASSVLAGENQPQHF. CDR3 nucleotides: TGTGCCAGTAGTGTTTTGGCAGGGGAGAATCAGCCCCAGCATTTT.

The chain combines TRBV5-1 with TRBJ2-1; maybe TRBD2 (6 bases). Per germline, CDR1 SGHRS and CDR2 YFSETQ. This CDR3 has 15 amino acids. V was clipped by 5 bases and J by 2 bases, with 14 bases between them. The CDR3 spells CASRTGASAYNEQFF. As DNA, the CDR3 is TGCGCCAGCAGAACCGGGGCTAGCGCCTACAATGAGCAGTTCTTC.

The chain carries TRBV19 and TRBJ2-4; 8 bases line up with TRBD1. This CDR3 contains 15 residues. In germline, CDR1 is LNHDA, CDR2 SQIVND (reference sequence). Losses at the gene ends were 6 bases for V and 6 bases for J; bases not matched to a gene: 10. CDR3 in DNA: TGTGCCAGTAGCCTGGACAGGGAGGCAAGAAACATTCAGTACTTC. It specifies CASSLDREARNIQYF.

This clone was seen a few times. This chain uses TRBV15 with TRBJ1-6; D unresolved. Germline V lookup: CDR1 LNHNV, CDR2 YYDKDF (reference sequence). V was trimmed by 6 bases and J by 0 bases, leaving 12 bases between them. CDR3 length: 16 amino acids. The DNA for the CDR3 is TGTGCCACCAGTCCCGGAGGGAGCTCCTATAATTCACCCCTCCACTTT. Its protein is CATSPGGSSYNSPLHF.